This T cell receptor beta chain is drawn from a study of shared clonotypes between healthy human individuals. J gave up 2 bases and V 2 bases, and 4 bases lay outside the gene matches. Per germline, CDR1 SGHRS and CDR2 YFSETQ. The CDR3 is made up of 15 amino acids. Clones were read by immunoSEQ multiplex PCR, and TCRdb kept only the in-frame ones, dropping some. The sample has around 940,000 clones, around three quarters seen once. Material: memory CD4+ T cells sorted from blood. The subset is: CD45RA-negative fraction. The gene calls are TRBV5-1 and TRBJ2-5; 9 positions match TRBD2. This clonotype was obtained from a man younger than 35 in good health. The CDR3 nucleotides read TGCGCCAGCAGCTTCCAGACTAGCGGACAAGAGACCCAGTACTTC. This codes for CASSFQTSGQETQYF.